These 16 T cell receptor beta chains were sequenced from one sample in a study of CD8+CD57+ T cells in acquired aplastic anemia. Previously, flow cytometry had revealed CD8+CD57+ cell expansion in the patients chosen for sequencing. Genomic DNA, serving as template, underwent TCR beta VDJ and CDR3 profiling. TCRdb redid the calling of the reads with MiXCR, one entry per CDR3 protein. The repertoire holds 200,000 to 300,000 distinct CDR3 sequences, about 80% seen once, with 40% to 55% in the top ten. The specimen was sorted CD4+, CD8+, or CD8+CD57+ T cells (not recorded which) from PBMCs. These receptors were collected from a human donor with aplastic anemia.

The sample holds one count of this clonotype. The chain uses TRBV7-9 and TRBJ1-1, with D perhaps TRBD1 (6 bases). This CDR3 is 15 amino acids long. Germline loops: CDR1 SEHNR, CDR2 FQNEAQ (reference sequence). V lost 4 bases to trimming and J lost 4 bases, with 16 bases between them. This CDR3 is CASSSTPGGGTEAFF. CDR3 bases: TGTGCCAGCAGCTCTACGCCGGGGGGCGGCACTGAAGCTTTCTTT.

As to this clonotype: Mismatch with germline at one junction end may stem from a read error. This chain connects TRBV7-9 to TRBJ1-1; D remains unclear. This CDR3 contains 15 residues. The germline V gene has CDR1 SEHNR and CDR2 FQNEAQ (reference sequence). The CDR3 DNA reads TGTGCCAGCAGCTTTGAACTGACCGGGAGCAGCGAAGCGTTCTTT. Translating it yields CASSFELTGSSEAFF.

The rearrangement joins TRBV7-8 to TRBJ2-7, with 8 bases matching TRBD1. The CDR3 covers 16 residues. Germline V gene sequence: CDR1 SGHVS, CDR2 FQNEAQ. The V gene end was trimmed by 6 bases and the J gene end by 4 bases; junction bases not matched to a gene: 14. DNA for the CDR3: TGTGCCAGCAGTTCCGTTCCCGGGACAGGTGTATACGAGCAGTACTTC. Protein product: CASSSVPGTGVYEQYF.

Remarks on this clonotype: At one boundary the junction diverges from the germline segment, which might be a read error. The gene calls are TRBV7-8 and TRBJ2-7, with a possible D match to TRBD2 (6 bases). The CDR3 is 15 residues long. Germline V gene data show CDR1 as SGHVS and CDR2 as FQNEAQ. The CDR3, as DNA: TGTGCCAGCAGCTTAGCGGGAGGTGCCGATAACCAGCATTACTTC. Translated: CASSLAGGADNQHYF. Supplemented by reference TRBV7-8 and TRBJ2-7, the full variable domain reads GAGVSQSPRYKVAKRGQDVALRCDPISGHVSLFWYQQALGQGPEFLTYFQNEAQLDKSGLPSDRFFAERPEGSVSTLKIQRTQQEDSAVYLCASSLAGGADNQHYFGPGTRLTVT.

This chain joins TRBV2 and TRBJ2-1, with D possibly TRBD1 on 6 matching bases. Germline V CDR1 and CDR2: SNHLY, FYNNEI. The CDR3 length is 15 residues. Trimming cost V 10 bases and J 2 bases, with 18 bases left between them. DNA of the CDR3: TGTGCCACCAGCAGGGATACAGGGCCCTACAATGAGCAGTTCTTC. This gives the protein CATSRDTGPYNEQFF.

This sequence joins TRBV7-2 and TRBJ1-2, with TRBD1 as a possible D gene (5 bases). V was pared by 4 bases and J by 11 bases, with 26 bases between. Germline CDR1 SGHTA, CDR2 FQGNSA. CDR3 length: 16 amino acids. Here the CDR3 DNA reads TGTGCCAGCAGCTCCGCGTCGGGCGGGGCGAACACTGAATACACCTTC. Protein: CASSSASGGANTEYTF.

DNA for the CDR3: TGTGCCAGCAGCTTTCCGGGAGGCGGGAAAGCCCTTTCTTACGAGCAGTACGTC. Translating it yields CASSFPGGGKALSYEQYV. This rearrangement joins TRBV7-8 to TRBJ2-7, with TRBD2 identical over 7 bases. Trimming at V came to 3 bases and at J to 4 bases, leaving 18 bases not matched to a gene. This CDR3 is 18 amino acids long. Germline V CDR1 and CDR2: SGHVS, FQNEAQ.

The rearrangement uses TRBV9 and TRBJ2-3, with D possibly matching TRBD1 (6 bases). The V gene lost 4 bases and the J gene lost 14 bases, with 23 bases spanning the gap. This CDR3 is built from 14 residues. Per the germline V gene, CDR1 is SGDLS and CDR2 is YYNGEE. The DNA for the CDR3 is TGTGCCAGCAGCTTAGAAGGGGGTCCGTCTCAGCCGTATTTT. This sequence encodes CASSLEGGPSQPYF.

A word on this clonotype: Lacking the conserved final phenylalanine or tryptophan, this CDR3 likely reflects a read error. The chain recombines TRBV2 with TRBJ2-7, with 7 bases identical to TRBD2. In germline, CDR1 is SNHLY, CDR2 FYNNEI. V trimming: 8 bases; J trimming: 4 bases; junction bases outside the gene matches: 8. This CDR3 has 13 residues. The CDR3 nucleotides read TGTGCCAGCCAGACGGGAGGAGCATACGAGCAGTACCTC. Its translation is CASQTGGAYEQYL.

This clonotype was observed a handful of times. The chain links TRBV2 to TRBJ2-5; D is uncertain. The CDR3 spans 13 residues. Deletions cut 1 base from V and 7 bases from J, with 10 bases between. Germline V gene data show CDR1 as SNHLY and CDR2 as FYNNEI. The CDR3 region has the DNA TGTGCCAGCAGTGAAGTATCATCTGGGACCCAGTACTTC. Translated: CASSEVSSGTQYF.

The chain uses TRBV9 and TRBJ2-1; no reliable D call. In germline, CDR1 is SGDLS, CDR2 YYNGEE. V lost 7 bases, J lost 11 bases, and 19 bases lay in between. The CDR3 runs 13 residues. CDR3 in amino acids: CASSISVKNQQFF. DNA for the CDR3: TGTGCCAGCTCCATATCTGTTAAGAATCAGCAGTTCTTC.

CDR3 bases: TGTGCCAGCAGCTTAGGACTGGTCGGCGGTGGAGCCAACGTCCTGACTTTC. It specifies CASSLGLVGGGANVLTF. The genes are TRBV7-3 and TRBJ2-6, with D maybe TRBD2 (5 bases). Germline V CDR1 and CDR2: SGHTA, FQGTGA. The V end lost 2 bases, the J end lost 7 bases, and 18 bases lay between the germline ends. The CDR3 sequence is 17 residues long.

Of note for this clonotype: The junction does not match germline at one end; this may be a read error. The chain employs TRBV15 and TRBJ2-6; TRBD1 might be the D (5 bases). This CDR3 has 16 residues. Per germline, CDR1 LNHNV and CDR2 YYDKDF (reference sequence). The CDR3 is CATSLGASQEAKVLTF. In nucleotides, the CDR3 is TGTGCCACCAGCTTAGGGGCCAGCCAAGAGGCCAAGGTCCTGACTTTC.

To note about this clonotype: One junction end disagrees with the germline gene, perhaps due to a read error. The CDR3 here is CASSIQANADAHCF. For the CDR3, the DNA is TGTGCCAGCTCAATACAGGCCAACGCCGATGCACACTGTTTC. The chain employs TRBV7-3 and TRBJ2-3, with D perhaps TRBD1 (5 bases). Germline V lookup: CDR1 SGHTA, CDR2 FQGTGA. This CDR3 contains 14 residues.

To note about this clonotype: At one end the junction does not follow the germline gene, possibly because of a read error. V and J are TRBV7-2 and TRBJ1-2, with no clear D. Germline V gives CDR1 SGHTA, CDR2 FQGNSA. This CDR3 comprises 13 residues. The CDR3 spells CASRYGGKYRHTF. The CDR3, as DNA: TGTGCCAGCAGGTACGGTGGCAAATATAGGCACACTTTC.

V gene TRBV9 combines with J gene TRBJ2-3; D remains unclear. This CDR3 region has 14 residues. Trimming cost V 0 bases and J 11 bases, with 16 bases left between them. CDR1 SGDLS and CDR2 YYNGEE come from the germline V gene. CDR3 bases: TGTGCCAGCAGCGTAGAGGAATATCCCCTGGTGCAGTATTTT. Amino acid sequence: CASSVEEYPLVQYF.